A single T cell receptor beta chain is shown here with its context. No antigen is known for it. The data belong to a study of cytomegalovirus exposure and HLA in healthy donors. The V end lost 2 bases, the J end lost 0 bases, and 14 bases lay between the germline ends. This CDR3 spans 16 amino acids. Germline V gives CDR1 LNHDA, CDR2 SQIVND (reference sequence). Amplification used 60 Vbeta primers and 13 Jbeta primers. The method was immunoSEQ multiplex PCR; TCRdb's version includes in-frame clones alone and lacks a portion of them. The table has 95,000 to 150,000 clones, 60% to 85% seen once. Findings and limits, study-wide: There were some public TCRs occurring in many donors, but most TCR sequences were rare.

Sequencing was performed on PBMCs. This receptor was obtained from a man in his thirties or forties in good health and CMV-seronegative. The J gene is TRBJ2-7, the V gene TRBV19; no firm D call. CDR3 protein: CASSIQSPPSSYEQYF. Here the CDR3 DNA reads TGTGCCAGTAGTATACAAAGTCCACCTAGCTCCTACGAGCAGTACTTC.